This TCR beta chain was recorded in a study of radiotherapy plus CTLA-4 blockade in lung cancer. Overall study: There were objective responses in 18% of patients, and over 30% had disease control.

As regards this clone: Antigen unknown.

Method: immunoSEQ multiplex PCR; TCRdb's copy keeps in-frame clones and lacks some. This sample has about 45,000 clones, with 73% found just once. General study points: Response, reportedly, was best predicted by interferon-beta along with early blood T cell clone dynamics. An expansion of tumor-derived TCR clones occurred in blood after radiotherapy plus ipilimumab.

Focal radiation plus CTLA-4 blockade with ipilimumab was administered to patients who had chemo-refractory metastatic non-small-cell lung cancer. The receptor's source is a human donor with non-small cell lung cancer who had a complete response to radiotherapy plus ipilimumab. Sequenced material: peripheral blood, taken from a patient treated with radiotherapy plus ipilimumab.

CDR3 region: CASSLEGGLAGNEQFF. CDR3 coding DNA: TGTGCCAGCAGCTTAGAGGGGGGACTAGCGGGGAATGAGCAGTTCTTC. The chain has TRBV7-3 and TRBJ2-1; 13 bases agree with TRBD2. CDR3 length: 16 residues. The germline V gene has CDR1 SGHTA and CDR2 FQGTGA. J lost 7 bases, V lost 2 bases, and 5 bases had no gene match.